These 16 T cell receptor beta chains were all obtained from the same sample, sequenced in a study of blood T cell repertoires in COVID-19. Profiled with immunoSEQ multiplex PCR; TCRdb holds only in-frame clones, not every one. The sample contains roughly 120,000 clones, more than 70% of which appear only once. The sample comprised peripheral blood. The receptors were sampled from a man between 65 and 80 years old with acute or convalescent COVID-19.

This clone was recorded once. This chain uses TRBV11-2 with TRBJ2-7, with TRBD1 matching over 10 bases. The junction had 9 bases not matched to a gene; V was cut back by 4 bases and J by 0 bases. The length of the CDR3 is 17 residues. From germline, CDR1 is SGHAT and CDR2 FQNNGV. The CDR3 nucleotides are TGTGCCAGCAGCTCAGTCCCGGGACAGGGGTCCTCCTACGAGCAGTACTTC. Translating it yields CASSSVPGQGSSYEQYF.

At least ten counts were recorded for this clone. CDR3 region: CASSQDYSVLGQYGGYTF. In DNA, the CDR3 is TGTGCCAGCAGCCAAGATTATTCGGTACTGGGACAGTACGGTGGCTACACCTTC. V usage is TRBV14 and J usage is TRBJ1-2, with 7 bases aligning to TRBD1. Looked up from germline, CDR1 is SGHDN and CDR2 is FVKESK. The CDR3 is made up of 18 amino acids. V lost 0 bases and J lost 7; bases outside the gene matches: 17.

CDR3 sequence (DNA): TGTGCCAGCAGCCCCTGGGACAGGAAATTCTATGGCTACACCTTC. Translated: CASSPWDRKFYGYTF. This rearrangement joins TRBV28 to TRBJ1-2, with 8 bases fitting TRBD1. V shed 6 bases and J 4 bases; nucleotides not matched to a gene: 10. This CDR3 comprises 15 residues. CDR1 is MDHEN, CDR2 SYDVKM, per germline.

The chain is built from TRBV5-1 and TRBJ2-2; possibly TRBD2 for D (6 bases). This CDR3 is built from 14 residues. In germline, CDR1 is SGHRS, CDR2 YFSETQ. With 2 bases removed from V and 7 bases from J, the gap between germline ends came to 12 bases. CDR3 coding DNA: TGCGCCAGCAGCTTCCTTGGGGGGAGCGGGGAGCTGTTTTTT. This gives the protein CASSFLGGSGELFF.

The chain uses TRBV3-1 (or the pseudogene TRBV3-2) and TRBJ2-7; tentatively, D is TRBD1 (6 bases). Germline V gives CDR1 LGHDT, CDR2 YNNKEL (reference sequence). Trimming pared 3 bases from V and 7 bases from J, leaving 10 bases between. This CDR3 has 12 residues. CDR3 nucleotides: TGTGCCAGCAGCCAGGGGGCCAGGGAGCAGTACTTC. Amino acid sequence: CASSQGAREQYF.

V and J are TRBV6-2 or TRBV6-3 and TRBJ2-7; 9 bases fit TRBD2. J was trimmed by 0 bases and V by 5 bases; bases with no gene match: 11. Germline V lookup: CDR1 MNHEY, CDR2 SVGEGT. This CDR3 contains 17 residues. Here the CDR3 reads CASSGRSSGGGSYEQYF. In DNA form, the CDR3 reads TGTGCCAGCAGTGGCCGGAGTAGCGGGGGCGGCTCCTACGAGCAGTACTTC.

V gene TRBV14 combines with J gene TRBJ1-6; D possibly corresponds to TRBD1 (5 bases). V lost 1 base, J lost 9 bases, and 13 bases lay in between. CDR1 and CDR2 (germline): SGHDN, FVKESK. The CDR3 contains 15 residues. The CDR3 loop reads CASSQVTGGFSPLHF. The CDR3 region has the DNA TGTGCCAGCAGCCAAGTTACGGGGGGTTTTTCACCCCTCCACTTT.

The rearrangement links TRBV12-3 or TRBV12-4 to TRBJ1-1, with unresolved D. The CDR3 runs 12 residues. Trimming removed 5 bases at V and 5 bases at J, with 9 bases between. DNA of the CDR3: TGTGCCAGCAGTCCCTTTAGAACTGAAGCTTTCTTT. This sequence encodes CASSPFRTEAFF.

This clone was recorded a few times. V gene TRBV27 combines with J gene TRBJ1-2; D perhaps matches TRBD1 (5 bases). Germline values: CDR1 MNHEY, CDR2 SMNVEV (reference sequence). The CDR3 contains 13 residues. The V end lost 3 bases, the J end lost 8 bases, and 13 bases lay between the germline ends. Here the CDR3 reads CASSFAGGEGYTF. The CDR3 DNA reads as TGTGCCAGCAGTTTTGCGGGGGGGGAGGGCTACACCTTC.

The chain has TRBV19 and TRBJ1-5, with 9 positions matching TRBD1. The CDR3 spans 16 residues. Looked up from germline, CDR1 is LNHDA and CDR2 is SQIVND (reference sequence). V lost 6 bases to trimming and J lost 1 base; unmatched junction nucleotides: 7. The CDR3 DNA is TGTGCCAGTAGCAGGGACAGGGCGAACAGCAATCAGCCCCAGCATTTT. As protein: CASSRDRANSNQPQHF.

Here the CDR3 reads CASRTGAGNSPLHF. CDR3 in DNA: TGCGCCAGCAGGACAGGGGCAGGGAATTCACCCCTCCACTTT. This chain links TRBV4-1 with TRBJ1-6; TRBD1 agrees at 8 bases. Germline V gives CDR1 MGHRA, CDR2 YSYEKL. The CDR3 runs to 14 residues. The junction had 5 bases not matched to a gene; V was cut back by 6 bases and J by 7 bases.

The CDR3 region has the DNA TGTGCCAGCAGCCCAAAAAGGGGGTCTGGGGCCAACGTCCTGACTTTC. Amino acid sequence: CASSPKRGSGANVLTF. The chain has TRBV7-3 and TRBJ2-6; possible D gene TRBD1, 6 bases. Germline V gene lookup returns CDR1 SGHTA and CDR2 FQGTGA. V was cut by 5 bases and J by 1 base, with 12 bases left in between. The CDR3 sequence is 16 residues long.

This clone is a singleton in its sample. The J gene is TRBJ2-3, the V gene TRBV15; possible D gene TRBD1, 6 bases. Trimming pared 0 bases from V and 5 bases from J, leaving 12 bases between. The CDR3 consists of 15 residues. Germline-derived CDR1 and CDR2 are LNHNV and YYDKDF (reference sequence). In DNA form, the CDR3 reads TGTGCCACCAGCAGAGATCCAGGGGTGGAAGATACGCAGTATTTT. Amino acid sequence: CATSRDPGVEDTQYF.

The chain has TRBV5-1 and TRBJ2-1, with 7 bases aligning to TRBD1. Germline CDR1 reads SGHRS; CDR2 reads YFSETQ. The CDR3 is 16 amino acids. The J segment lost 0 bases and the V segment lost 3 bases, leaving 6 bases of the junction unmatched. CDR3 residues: CASSWNQGDSYNEQFF. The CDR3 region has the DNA TGCGCCAGCAGCTGGAACCAGGGGGACTCCTACAATGAGCAGTTCTTC. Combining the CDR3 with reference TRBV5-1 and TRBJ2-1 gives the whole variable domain KAGVTQTPRYLIKTRGQQVTLSCSPISGHRSVSWYQQTPGQGLQFLFEYFSETQRNKGNFPGRFSGRQFSNSRSEMNVSTLELGDSALYLCASSWNQGDSYNEQFFGPGTRLTVL.

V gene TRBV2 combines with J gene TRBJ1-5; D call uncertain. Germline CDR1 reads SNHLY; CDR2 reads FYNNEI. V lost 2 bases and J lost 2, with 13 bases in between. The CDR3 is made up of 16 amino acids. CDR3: CASSEREGWGNQPQHF. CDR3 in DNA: TGTGCCAGCAGTGAAAGAGAGGGCTGGGGCAATCAGCCCCAGCATTTT.

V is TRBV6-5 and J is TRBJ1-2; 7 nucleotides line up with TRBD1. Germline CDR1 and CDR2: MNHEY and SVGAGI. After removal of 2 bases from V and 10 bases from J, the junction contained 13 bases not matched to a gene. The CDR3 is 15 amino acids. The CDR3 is CASSYRLTGQILYTF. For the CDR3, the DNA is TGTGCCAGCAGTTACCGCCTTACGGGACAGATTCTCTACACCTTC.